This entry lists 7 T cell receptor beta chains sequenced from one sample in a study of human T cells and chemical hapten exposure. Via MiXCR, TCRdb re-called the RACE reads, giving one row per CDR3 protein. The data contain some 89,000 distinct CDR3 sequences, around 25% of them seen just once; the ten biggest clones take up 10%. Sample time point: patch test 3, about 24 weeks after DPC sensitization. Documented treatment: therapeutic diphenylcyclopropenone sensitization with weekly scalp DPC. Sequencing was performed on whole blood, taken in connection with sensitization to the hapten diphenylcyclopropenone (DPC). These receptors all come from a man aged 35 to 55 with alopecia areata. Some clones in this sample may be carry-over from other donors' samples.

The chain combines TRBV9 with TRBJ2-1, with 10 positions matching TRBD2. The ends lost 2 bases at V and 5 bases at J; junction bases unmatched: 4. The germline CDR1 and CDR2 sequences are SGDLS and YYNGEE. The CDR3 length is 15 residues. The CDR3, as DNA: TGTGCCAGCAGCGTGGTAGCGGGAGGCCACAATGAGCAGTTCTTC. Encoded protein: CASSVVAGGHNEQFF.

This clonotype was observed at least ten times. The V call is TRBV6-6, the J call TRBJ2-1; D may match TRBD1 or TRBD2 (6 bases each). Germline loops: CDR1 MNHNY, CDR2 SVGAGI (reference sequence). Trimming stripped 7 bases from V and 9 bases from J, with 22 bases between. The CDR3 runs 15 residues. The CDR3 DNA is TGTGCCAGCATTACCCGACGGGGTGGAGGGGGTGAGCAGTTCTTC. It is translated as CASITRRGGGGEQFF.

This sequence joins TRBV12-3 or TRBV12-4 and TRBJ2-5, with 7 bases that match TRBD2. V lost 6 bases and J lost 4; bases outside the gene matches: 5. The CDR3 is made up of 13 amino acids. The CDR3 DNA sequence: TGTGCCAGCAGCCCGGGAGGTGGAGAGACCCAGTACTTC. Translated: CASSPGGGETQYF.

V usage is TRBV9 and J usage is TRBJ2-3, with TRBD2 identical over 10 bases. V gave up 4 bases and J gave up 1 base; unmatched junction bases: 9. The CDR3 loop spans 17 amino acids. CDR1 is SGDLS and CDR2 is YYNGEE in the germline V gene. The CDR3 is CASSFNGLAVRTDTQYF. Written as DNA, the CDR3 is TGTGCCAGCAGCTTTAATGGACTAGCGGTCCGCACAGATACGCAGTATTTT. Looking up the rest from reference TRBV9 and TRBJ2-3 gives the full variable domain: DSGVTQTPKHLITATGQRVTLRCSPRSGDLSVYWYQQSLDQGLQFLIQYYNGEERAKGNILERFSAQQFPDLHSELNLSSLELGDSALYFCASSFNGLAVRTDTQYFGPGTRLTVL.

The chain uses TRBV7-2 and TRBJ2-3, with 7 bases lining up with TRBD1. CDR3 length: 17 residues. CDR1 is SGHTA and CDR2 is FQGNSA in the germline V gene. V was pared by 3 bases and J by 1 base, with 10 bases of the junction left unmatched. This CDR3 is CASSLTIRGTGTDTQYF. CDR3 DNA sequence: TGTGCCAGCAGCTTGACAATCAGGGGGACGGGCACAGATACGCAGTATTTT.

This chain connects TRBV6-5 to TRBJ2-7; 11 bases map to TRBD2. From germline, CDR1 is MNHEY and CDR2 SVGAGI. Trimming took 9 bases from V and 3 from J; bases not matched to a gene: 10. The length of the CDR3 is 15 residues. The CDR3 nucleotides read TGTGCCAGTAGACCGGGACTAGCGGATTTCTACGAGCAGTACTTC. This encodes CASRPGLADFYEQYF.

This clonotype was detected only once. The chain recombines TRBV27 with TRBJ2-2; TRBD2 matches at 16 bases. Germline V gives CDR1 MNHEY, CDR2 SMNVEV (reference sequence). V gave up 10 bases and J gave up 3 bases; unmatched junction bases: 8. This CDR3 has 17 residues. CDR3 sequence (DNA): TGTGCCACTACCGGGACTAGCGGGAGGGCCCACACCGGGGAGCTGTTTTTT. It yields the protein CATTGTSGRAHTGELFF.